One sample yielded the 14 T cell receptor beta chains listed below, sequenced in a study of blood T cell repertoires in COVID-19. Profiled with immunoSEQ multiplex PCR; TCRdb holds only in-frame clones, not every one. Of about 300,000 clones in the sample, around 83% were seen once. Sample: peripheral blood. The origin of the receptors is a woman between 50 and 59 years old with acute or convalescent COVID-19.

The genes are TRBV2 and TRBJ2-1; D perhaps matches TRBD2 (6 bases). Germline V gives CDR1 SNHLY, CDR2 FYNNEI. Trimming pared 4 bases from V and 3 bases from J, leaving 16 bases between. CDR3 length: 16 residues. CDR3 residues: CASSGLAPEFYNEQFF. The CDR3, as DNA: TGTGCCAGCAGTGGTCTAGCGCCCGAGTTCTACAATGAGCAGTTCTTC.

This rearrangement joins TRBV6-6 to TRBJ1-2; 10 bases line up with TRBD1. The ends lost 9 bases at V and 4 bases at J; junction bases unmatched: 8. The CDR3 extends over 14 amino acids. CDR1 is MNHNY, CDR2 SVGAGI, per germline (reference sequence). The CDR3 here is CASSTGGSGYGYTF. In nucleotides, the CDR3 is TGTGCCAGTTCGACAGGGGGCTCTGGCTATGGCTACACCTTC.

This clone was seen a handful of times. CDR3 in amino acids: CASSRSLEVTDTQYF. The CDR3 region has the DNA TGCGCCAGCAGCCGATCCCTCGAGGTCACAGATACGCAGTATTTT. The chain links TRBV4-1 to TRBJ2-3; D gene unclear. V was cut by 4 bases and J by 2 bases, with 13 bases left in between. The CDR3 contains 15 residues. Looked up from germline, CDR1 is MGHRA and CDR2 is YSYEKL.

V gene TRBV11-2 combines with J gene TRBJ1-2; TRBD1 matches 7 bases. The CDR3 covers 14 residues. The J segment lost 4 bases and the V segment lost 5 bases, leaving 7 bases of the junction unmatched. CDR1 and CDR2 from the germline V gene are SGHAT and FQNNGV. The CDR3 reads CASSKGQAGYGYTF. In DNA, the CDR3 is TGTGCCAGCAGCAAAGGACAGGCGGGCTATGGCTACACCTTC.

The J gene is TRBJ2-7, the V gene TRBV27; TRBD2 matches 7 bases. From germline, CDR1 is MNHEY and CDR2 SMNVEV (reference sequence). This CDR3 contains 15 residues. The V and J ends lost 5 bases and 4 bases, in that order; junction bases with no gene match: 11. The CDR3 loop is CASSVPGLLGYEQYV. CDR3 DNA sequence: TGTGCCAGCAGTGTTCCGGGACTACTGGGATACGAGCAGTACGTC.

The V and J genes are TRBV19 and TRBJ2-3, with a tentative D call TRBD1 (6 bases). Germline V lookup: CDR1 LNHDA, CDR2 SQIVND (reference sequence). This CDR3 has 14 residues. V was pared by 4 bases and J by 2 bases, with 10 bases between. CDR3 sequence reads: CASSRRQVTDTQYF. The CDR3 DNA is TGTGCCAGTAGTAGGCGACAGGTCACAGATACGCAGTATTTT.

The V and J genes are TRBV6-5 and TRBJ1-2, with 7 bases fitting TRBD1. V trimming: 9 bases; J trimming: 4 bases; junction bases outside the gene matches: 2. CDR1 is MNHEY, CDR2 SVGAGI, per germline. The CDR3 is made up of 11 amino acids. The CDR3 DNA reads as TGTGCCAGTGGGACAGCCTATGGCTACACCTTC. This codes for CASGTAYGYTF.

This clone was observed a single time. The gene calls are TRBV3-1 (or the pseudogene TRBV3-2) and TRBJ2-7; the D gene is possibly TRBD2 (6 bases). The V gene lost 6 bases and the J gene lost 2 bases, with 17 bases spanning the gap. The CDR3 extends over 15 amino acids. CDR1 is LGHDT, CDR2 YNNKEL, per germline (reference sequence). The CDR3 loop reads CASSVSGVLAYEQYF. The CDR3 region has the DNA TGTGCCAGCAGTGTGTCGGGGGTACTGGCCTACGAGCAGTACTTC.

In nucleotides, the CDR3 is TGTGCCAGCAGCTTGGACATGGTGAACACTGAAGCTTTCTTT. It specifies CASSLDMVNTEAFF. The J gene is TRBJ1-1, the V gene TRBV5-5; the D is unclear. Germline V lookup: CDR1 SGHKS, CDR2 YYEKEE (reference sequence). The CDR3 runs 14 residues. Between the trimmed V and J ends, which lost 0 bases and 0 bases, there was a span of 6 bases.

The V gene is TRBV12-3 or TRBV12-4, the J gene TRBJ2-1; D perhaps matches TRBD2 (6 bases). The CDR3 totals 13 residues. The V and J ends lost 7 bases and 7 bases respectively, with 14 bases between them. CDR3 region: CASTPYRENEQFF. CDR3 DNA sequence: TGTGCCAGCACCCCCTACCGGGAGAATGAGCAGTTCTTC.

The chain carries TRBV7-9 and TRBJ1-2, with 9 bases that match TRBD1. V was pared by 8 bases and J by 6 bases, with 13 bases of the junction left unmatched. Germline CDR1 reads SEHNR; CDR2 reads FQNEAQ (reference sequence). This CDR3 region has 15 residues. This CDR3 reads CASPRGDRAFHGYTF. The CDR3 DNA reads TGTGCCAGCCCACGAGGGGACAGGGCCTTTCATGGCTACACCTTC.

The chain joins TRBV7-2 to TRBJ2-7; 8 bases align to TRBD1. Germline loops: CDR1 SGHTA, CDR2 FQGNSA. The CDR3 covers 14 residues. J lost 6 bases, V lost 1 base, and 5 bases had no gene match. In DNA form, the CDR3 reads TGTGCCAGCAGCTTAGGCGGGACAGGCTCCGAGCAGTACTTC. Translation: CASSLGGTGSEQYF.

This clone occurred once. CDR3 loop: CASSQGLAGDQETQYF. The CDR3, as DNA: TGCGCCAGCAGCCAAGGCCTAGCGGGGGACCAAGAGACCCAGTACTTC. The V gene is TRBV4-1, the J gene TRBJ2-5; 10 bases are shared with TRBD2. J gave up 0 bases and V 1 base, and 2 bases lay outside the gene matches. Germline values: CDR1 MGHRA, CDR2 YSYEKL. The CDR3 is 16 residues long.

J is TRBJ1-3 and V is TRBV27; TRBD1 matches at 10 bases. V was clipped by 5 bases and J by 8 bases; unmatched bases: 12. Germline V CDR1 and CDR2: MNHEY, SMNVEV (reference sequence). The CDR3 has 16 amino acids. CDR3 DNA sequence: TGTGCCAGCAGTCCTTTCGTCGGGACAGGGGTACACACCATATATTTT. It yields the protein CASSPFVGTGVHTIYF.